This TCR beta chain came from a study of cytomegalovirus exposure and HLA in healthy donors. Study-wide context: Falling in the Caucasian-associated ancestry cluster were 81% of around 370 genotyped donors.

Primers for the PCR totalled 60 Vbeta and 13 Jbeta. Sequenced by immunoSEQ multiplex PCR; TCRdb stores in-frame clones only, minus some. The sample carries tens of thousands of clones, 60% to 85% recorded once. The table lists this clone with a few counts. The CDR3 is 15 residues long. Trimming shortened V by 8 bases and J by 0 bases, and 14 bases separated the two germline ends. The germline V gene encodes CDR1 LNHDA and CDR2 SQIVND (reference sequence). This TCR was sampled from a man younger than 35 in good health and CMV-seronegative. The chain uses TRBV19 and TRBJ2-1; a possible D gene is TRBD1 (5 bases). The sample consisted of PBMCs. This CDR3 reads CASSLGARSYNEQFF. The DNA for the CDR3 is TGTGCCAGTTCCTTAGGGGCCCGCTCCTACAATGAGCAGTTCTTC.